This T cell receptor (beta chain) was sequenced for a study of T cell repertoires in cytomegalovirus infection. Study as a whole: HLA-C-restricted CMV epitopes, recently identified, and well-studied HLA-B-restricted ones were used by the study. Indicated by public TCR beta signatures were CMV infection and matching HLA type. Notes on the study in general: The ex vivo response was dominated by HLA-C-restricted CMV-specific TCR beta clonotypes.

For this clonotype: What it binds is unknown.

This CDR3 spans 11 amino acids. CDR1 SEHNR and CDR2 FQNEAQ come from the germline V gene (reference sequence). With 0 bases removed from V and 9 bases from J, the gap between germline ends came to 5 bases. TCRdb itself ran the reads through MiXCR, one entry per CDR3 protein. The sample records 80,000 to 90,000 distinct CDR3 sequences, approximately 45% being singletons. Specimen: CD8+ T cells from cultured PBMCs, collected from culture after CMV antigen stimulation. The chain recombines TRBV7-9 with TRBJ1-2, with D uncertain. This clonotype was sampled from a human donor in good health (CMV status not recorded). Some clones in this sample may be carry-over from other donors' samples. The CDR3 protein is CASSLAQSYTF. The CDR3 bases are TGTGCCAGCAGCTTAGCCCAAAGCTACACCTTC.